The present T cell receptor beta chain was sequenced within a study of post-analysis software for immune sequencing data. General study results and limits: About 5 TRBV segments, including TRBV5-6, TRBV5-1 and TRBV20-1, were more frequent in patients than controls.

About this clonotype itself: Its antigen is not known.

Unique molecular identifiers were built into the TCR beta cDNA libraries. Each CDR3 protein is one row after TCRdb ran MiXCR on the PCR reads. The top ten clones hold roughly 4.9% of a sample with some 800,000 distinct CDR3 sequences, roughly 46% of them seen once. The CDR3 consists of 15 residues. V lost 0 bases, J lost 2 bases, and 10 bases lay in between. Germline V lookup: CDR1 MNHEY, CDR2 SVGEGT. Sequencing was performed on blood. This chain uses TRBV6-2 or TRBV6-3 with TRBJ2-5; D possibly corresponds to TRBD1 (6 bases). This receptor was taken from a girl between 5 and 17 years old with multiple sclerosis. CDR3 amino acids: CASSYSGTPQETQYF. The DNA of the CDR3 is TGTGCCAGCAGTTACTCCGGGACACCTCAAGAGACCCAGTACTTC.